What follows are 8 T cell receptor beta chains derived from one specimen sequenced in a study of technical replicates of blood from a handful of donors. Sequencing was performed with immunoSEQ multiplex PCR; in TCRdb, only in-frame clones are kept and a portion is missing. The data hold around 84,000 clones, with approximately 94% observed a single time. Sequencing was carried out using T cells isolated from PBMCs. The receptors shown here come from a human donor in good health.

This clone turned up a few times. This rearrangement joins TRBV5-1 to TRBJ1-1; D gene uncertain. Looked up from germline, CDR1 is SGHRS and CDR2 is YFSETQ. The germline V and J ends were trimmed by 0 bases and 5 bases, with 8 bases remaining between them. CDR3 size: 13 residues. CDR3 region: CASSLATVTEAFF. The CDR3 DNA reads as TGCGCCAGCAGCTTGGCCACGGTGACTGAAGCTTTCTTT.

This chain joins TRBV5-4 and TRBJ2-3; D is possibly TRBD2 (5 bases). V was pared by 2 bases and J by 1 base, with 11 bases between. The CDR3 consists of 15 residues. Germline loops: CDR1 SGHNT, CDR2 YYREEE (reference sequence). The CDR3 reads CASSLPGSGTDTQYF. The CDR3, as DNA: TGTGCCAGCAGCTTACCGGGAAGCGGCACAGATACGCAGTATTTT.

V usage is TRBV11-3 and J usage is TRBJ2-7; D remains unclear. Germline lookup yields CDR1 SGHNT and CDR2 YENEEA. The CDR3 runs to 12 residues. V shed 1 base and J shed 6 bases, with 7 bases lying between them. The CDR3 bases are TGTGCCAGCAGCTTAGTGGGCTTCGAGCAGTACTTC. Its protein product is CASSLVGFEQYF. The variable domain in full, with the rest retrieved from reference TRBV11-3 and TRBJ2-7, is EAGVVQSPRYKIIEKKQPVAFWCNPISGHNTLYWYLQNLGQGPELLIRYENEEAVDDSQLPKDRFSAERLKGVDSTLKIQPAELGDSAVYLCASSLVGFEQYFGPGTRLTVT.

This clone showed up just once. CDR3 protein: CASSIRGSGYTF. The CDR3 coding sequence is TGTGCCAGTAGTATCCGGGGTAGCGGCTACACCTTC. The rearrangement joins TRBV19 to TRBJ1-2; no definite D call. CDR3 length: 12 residues. The V gene's germline CDR1 is LNHDA and CDR2 SQIVND (reference sequence). V lost 3 bases to trimming and J lost 8 bases, with 10 bases between them.

J is TRBJ2-1 and V is TRBV6-5; the match to TRBD2 covers 7 bases. The V gene end was trimmed by 0 bases and the J gene end by 6 bases; junction bases not matched to a gene: 5. The CDR3 has 15 amino acids. Germline values: CDR1 MNHEY, CDR2 SVGAGI. The DNA of the CDR3 is TGTGCCAGCAGTTACTCGACTAGCTGGTCCAATGAGCAGTTCTTC. It is translated as CASSYSTSWSNEQFF.

V is TRBV6-1 and J is TRBJ2-7; TRBD1 matches 7 bases. The junction had 9 bases not matched to a gene; V was cut back by 4 bases and J by 3 bases. The CDR3 sequence is 15 residues long. Germline V CDR1 and CDR2: MNHNS, SASEGT. CDR3 in amino acids: CASSARQGSFYEQYF. The DNA for the CDR3 is TGTGCCAGCAGTGCCCGACAGGGAAGCTTCTACGAGCAGTACTTC.

This clone has more than one count but fewer than ten. The V and J genes are TRBV5-1 and TRBJ2-2; no clear D gene. Germline V lookup: CDR1 SGHRS, CDR2 YFSETQ. The CDR3 has 14 amino acids. With 4 bases removed from V and 0 bases from J, the gap between germline ends came to 7 bases. CDR3 coding DNA: TGCGCCAGCAGCCTACCGACGAACACCGGGGAGCTGTTTTTT. As protein: CASSLPTNTGELFF.

The rearrangement joins TRBV11-2 to TRBJ2-5; D remains unclear. V lost 3 bases and J 1 base, leaving 9 bases between the germline ends. This CDR3 comprises 14 residues. Germline CDR1 is SGHAT and CDR2 is FQNNGV. CDR3 nucleotide sequence: TGTGCCAGCAGCTTCAGCAGAGGCCAAGAGACCCAGTACTTC. It yields the protein CASSFSRGQETQYF.